These 14 T cell receptor beta chains were sequenced from one sample in a study of technical replicates of blood from four donors. Libraries were prepared by immunoSEQ multiplex PCR; TCRdb keeps only in-frame clonotypes and omits some of them. The table records roughly 80,000 clones, around 89% of them present only once. The material sequenced was T cells isolated from PBMCs. The receptor source for this set is a human donor in good health.

With regard to this clone: The junction shows a germline mismatch at one end, possibly a read error. The chain couples TRBV10-3 to TRBJ1-2, with unresolved D. The CDR3 sequence is 13 residues long. Germline CDR1 and CDR2: ENHRY and SYGVKD. CDR3 sequence: CAISGEGPYGYTF. The CDR3 DNA reads as TGTGCCATCAGTGGGGAGGGTCCGTATGGTTACACCTTC.

The V and J genes are TRBV30 and TRBJ2-1, with 14 bases aligning to TRBD2. V was clipped by 5 bases and J by 7 bases; unmatched bases: 4. Germline CDR1 GTSNPN, CDR2 SVGIG (reference sequence). This CDR3 has 14 amino acids. CDR3: CAWAGLAGVNEQFF. In DNA form, the CDR3 reads TGTGCCTGGGCGGGACTAGCGGGAGTGAATGAGCAGTTCTTC.

This chain uses TRBV7-9 with TRBJ1-2; D is perhaps TRBD1 (6 bases). The V gene lost 2 bases and the J gene lost 0 bases, with 10 bases spanning the gap. Germline assignment: CDR1 SEHNR and CDR2 FQNEAQ (reference sequence). The CDR3 runs to 15 residues. CDR3 sequence: CASSLPRTANYGYTF. The CDR3 DNA follows: TGTGCCAGCAGCTTACCCCGGACAGCTAACTATGGCTACACCTTC.

The J gene is TRBJ2-2, the V gene TRBV12-5; D gene unclear. Trimming took off 8 bases at V and 7 bases at J, with 17 bases between the two ends. In germline, CDR1 is LGHNT, CDR2 FRNRAP. There are 14 residues in the CDR3. The CDR3 DNA reads TGTGCTAGTAGTGGGTGGGCCGGTGGCGGGGAGCTGTTTTTT. As protein: CASSGWAGGGELFF.

The chain combines TRBV10-1 with TRBJ2-2, with 9 nucleotides matching TRBD1. Germline CDR1 WNHNN, CDR2 SYGVQD (reference sequence). Unmatched junction bases numbered 2, after V lost 5 bases and J lost 4 bases. CDR3 length: 14 residues. CDR3 sequence: CASSPDRGTGELFF. CDR3 coding DNA: TGCGCCAGCAGTCCGGACAGGGGCACCGGGGAGCTGTTTTTT.

V gene TRBV29-1 combines with J gene TRBJ1-3; TRBD1 agrees at 7 bases. The V gene's germline CDR1 is SQVTM and CDR2 ANQGSEA. The CDR3 is 13 amino acids. Trimming removed 6 bases from V and 4 bases from J; junction bases left unmatched: 6. CDR3 sequence reads: CSVTQGTGNTIYF. The CDR3 DNA reads as TGCAGCGTCACACAGGGGACAGGAAACACCATATATTTT.

This chain uses TRBV28 with TRBJ2-1, with 10 positions matching TRBD2. CDR3 length equals 15 residues. With 3 bases clipped from V and 10 bases from J, the junction kept 9 bases outside the gene matches. From germline, CDR1 is MDHEN and CDR2 SYDVKM. The CDR3, as DNA: TGTGCCAGCAGTTTGGGGGCTAGCGGGAGTCGGGAGCAGTTCTTC. This encodes CASSLGASGSREQFF.

The gene calls are TRBV7-6 and TRBJ2-7; perhaps TRBD2 as D (6 bases). The germline V gene has CDR1 SGHVS and CDR2 FNYEAQ. V was trimmed by 1 base and J by 2 bases, leaving 15 bases between them. The length of the CDR3 is 16 residues. This CDR3 is CASSLERAGIPYEQYF. The CDR3 nucleotides are TGTGCCAGCAGCTTAGAACGGGCGGGAATACCCTACGAGCAGTACTTC.

V usage is TRBV27 and J usage is TRBJ2-1; TRBD2 matches 9 bases. This CDR3 is 14 amino acids long. J was trimmed by 12 bases and V by 4 bases; bases with no gene match: 10. CDR1 and CDR2 (germline): MNHEY, SMNVEV (reference sequence). CDR3 sequence reads: CASSSRTSEMPQFF. For the CDR3, the DNA is TGTGCCAGCAGTTCGAGGACTAGCGAGATGCCGCAGTTCTTC.

The V and J genes are TRBV5-1 and TRBJ1-4, with 8 bases fitting TRBD1. The CDR3 consists of 14 residues. V dropped 3 bases and J dropped 8; count of bases not matched to a gene: 6. CDR1 and CDR2 from the germline V gene are SGHRS and YFSETQ. The CDR3 bases are TGCGCCAGCAGCTCGACAGGGGAGGAGGAAAAACTGTTTTTT. It translates to CASSSTGEEEKLFF. Full variable domain (remainder filled in from reference TRBV5-1 and TRBJ1-4): KAGVTQTPRYLIKTRGQQVTLSCSPISGHRSVSWYQQTPGQGLQFLFEYFSETQRNKGNFPGRFSGRQFSNSRSEMNVSTLELGDSALYLCASSSTGEEEKLFFGSGTQLSVL.

V and J are TRBV6-5 and TRBJ2-5; D is unresolved. With 0 bases removed from V and 1 base from J, the gap between germline ends came to 6 bases. The CDR3 is made up of 14 amino acids. Germline CDR1 MNHEY, CDR2 SVGAGI. The CDR3 region has the DNA TGTGCCAGCAGTTACTCTGTCCTCCAAGAGACCCAGTACTTC. This encodes CASSYSVLQETQYF.

V and J are TRBV5-4 and TRBJ2-1, with 14 nucleotides matching TRBD2. The CDR3 runs 20 residues. The ends lost 3 bases at V and 2 bases at J; junction bases unmatched: 13. CDR1 and CDR2 from the germline V gene are SGHNT and YYREEE (reference sequence). The CDR3 protein is CASSWGLAGDRPSAYNEQFF. Here the CDR3 DNA reads TGTGCCAGCAGCTGGGGACTAGCGGGAGATAGGCCATCGGCCTACAATGAGCAGTTCTTC.

The chain is built from TRBV9 and TRBJ1-1; 7 bases fit TRBD1. This CDR3 spans 14 amino acids. CDR1 is SGDLS and CDR2 is YYNGEE in the germline V gene. The V segment lost 2 bases and the J segment 6 bases; nucleotides outside the gene matches: 7. CDR3 sequence: CASSVDREIAEAFF. In DNA form, the CDR3 reads TGTGCCAGCAGCGTCGACAGGGAAATCGCTGAAGCTTTCTTT.

V and J are TRBV27 and TRBJ2-7; 7 nucleotides agree with TRBD1. Germline trimming cut 10 bases from V and 3 bases from J; bases unmatched to any gene: 12. The CDR3 loop spans 14 amino acids. Per the germline V gene, CDR1 is MNHEY and CDR2 is SMNVEV (reference sequence). CDR3 bases: TGTGCCACCAAGGGACAGCTGAGGGACTACGAGCAGTACTTC. Its protein product is CATKGQLRDYEQYF.